Following are 13 T cell receptor beta chains from one sample sequenced in a study of T cell responses to AZD1222 COVID-19 vaccine. Assay used: immunoSEQ multiplex PCR; TCRdb lists only in-frame clones, some missing. Altogether 150,000 to 200,000 clones are present, about 90% being singletons, with the ten largest covering about 1.5%. Sequenced here: peripheral blood, sampled 28 days after the second AZD1222 dose. The source of these receptors is an adult who received the AZD1222 COVID-19 vaccine.

The V and J genes are TRBV2 and TRBJ2-7; possible D gene TRBD1, 6 bases. The length of the CDR3 is 16 residues. Germline loops: CDR1 SNHLY, CDR2 FYNNEI. V was pared by 8 bases and J by 2 bases, with 22 bases between. The CDR3: CASHSPPQGPAYEQYF. The CDR3, as DNA: TGTGCCAGCCACTCCCCCCCCCAGGGGCCGGCCTACGAGCAGTACTTC. The full variable domain, its missing parts supplied by reference TRBV2 and TRBJ2-7, is EPEVTQTPSHQVTQMGQEVILRCVPISNHLYFYWYRQILGQKVEFLVSFYNNEISEKSEIFDDQFSVERPDGSNFTLKIRSTKLEDSAMYFCASHSPPQGPAYEQYFGPGTRLTVT.

J is TRBJ1-2 and V is TRBV4-1; TRBD1 aligns across 8 bases. The CDR3 has 17 amino acids. Germline CDR1 is MGHRA and CDR2 is YSYEKL. After removal of 0 bases from V and 0 bases from J, the junction contained 6 bases not matched to a gene. The CDR3 nucleotides are TGCGCCAGCAGCCAAGATGGGACAGGCCTGACTAACTATGGCTACACCTTC. Translated, it gives CASSQDGTGLTNYGYTF.

This chain uses TRBV5-1 with TRBJ1-4, with a possible D match to TRBD1 (5 bases). Germline CDR1 is SGHRS and CDR2 is YFSETQ. The V end lost 0 bases, the J end lost 6 bases, and 9 bases lay between the germline ends. The CDR3 has 14 amino acids. CDR3 sequence reads: CASSLGGVDEKLFF. CDR3 nucleotides: TGCGCCAGCAGCTTGGGAGGGGTAGATGAAAAACTGTTTTTT.

This chain uses TRBV28 with TRBJ1-5, with a possible D match to TRBD1 (5 bases). V gave up 3 bases and J gave up 8 bases, with 8 bases separating them. Germline lookup yields CDR1 MDHEN and CDR2 SYDVKM. This CDR3 is 12 amino acids long. Here the CDR3 reads CASSLRGEPQHF. CDR3 nucleotide sequence: TGTGCCAGCAGTTTGAGGGGTGAGCCCCAGCATTTT.

The chain recombines TRBV10-3 with TRBJ1-2; D is possibly TRBD1 (5 bases). V lost 6 bases and J lost 3, with 14 bases in between. Germline CDR1 and CDR2: ENHRY and SYGVKD. The CDR3 length is 14 residues. The CDR3 DNA sequence: TGTGCCATCAGGAGGCAGGGTCAGGACTATGGCTACACCTTC. Translating it yields CAIRRQGQDYGYTF.

This clone was seen only once. The V and J genes are TRBV7-9 and TRBJ1-2; TRBD1 aligns across 7 bases. J was trimmed by 9 bases and V by 3 bases; bases with no gene match: 7. CDR1 and CDR2 (germline): SEHNR, FQNEAQ (reference sequence). The CDR3 runs to 13 residues. The CDR3, as DNA: TGTGCCAGCAGCTTCACCGACAGGGCCAGCTACACCTTC. Protein sequence: CASSFTDRASYTF.

This clone was found once. The rearrangement uses TRBV30 and TRBJ1-1; D call uncertain. The CDR3 length is 13 residues. V lost 0 bases, J lost 8 bases, and 13 bases lay in between. Germline CDR1 reads GTSNPN; CDR2 reads SVGIG (reference sequence). The CDR3 bases are TGTGCCTGGAGTGTCTCCCTTTCAGGCGAAGCTTTCTTT. This translates into CAWSVSLSGEAFF. Based on the CDR3 plus reference TRBV30 and TRBJ1-1, the full variable domain is SQTIHQWPATLVQPVGSPLSLECTVEGTSNPNLYWYRQAAGRGLQLLFYSVGIGQISSEVPQNLSASRPQDRQFILSSKKLLLSDSGFYLCAWSVSLSGEAFFGQGTRLTVV.

The chain joins TRBV6-5 to TRBJ1-5; D is undetermined. CDR3 length: 15 amino acids. Germline values: CDR1 MNHEY, CDR2 SVGAGI. The V gene lost 8 bases and the J gene lost 0 bases, with 14 bases spanning the gap. Here the CDR3 reads CASLLGPYSNQPQHF. In DNA form, the CDR3 reads TGTGCCAGCCTCCTCGGTCCTTATAGCAATCAGCCCCAGCATTTT.

This clone was observed a single time. Here the CDR3 reads CASTNRGLAGNRDKNIQYF. The CDR3 nucleotides read TGTGCCAGCACAAACAGGGGGCTAGCGGGAAACCGCGACAAAAACATTCAGTACTTC. The rearrangement uses TRBV28 and TRBJ2-4; D tentatively fits TRBD1 or TRBD2 (9 bases each). This CDR3 spans 19 amino acids. The germline gives CDR1 MDHEN, CDR2 SYDVKM. Trimming left V 7 bases short and J 3 bases short, with 28 bases between.

A remark on this clone: Sequence at one end of the junction differs from germline and may be a read error. CDR3 in DNA: TGTGCCAGCAGCTTAGCCCCGGACTATGGCTACGCCTTC. Its translation is CASSLAPDYGYAF. The chain joins TRBV7-9 to TRBJ1-2; D ambiguous. The germline V gene encodes CDR1 SEHNR and CDR2 FQNEAQ (reference sequence). CDR3 length: 13 residues. Complete variable domain (other parts from reference TRBV7-9 and TRBJ1-2): DTGVSQNPRHKITKRGQNVTFRCDPISEHNRLYWYRQTLGQGPEFLTYFQNEAQLEKSRLLSDRFSAERPKGSFSTLEIQRTEQGDSAMYLCASSLAPDYGYAFGSGTRLTVV.

This clone was seen only once. The DNA of the CDR3 is TGTGCCAGCAGCCACTCCTACAATGAGCAGTTCTTC. Protein: CASSHSYNEQFF. This chain uses TRBV7-8 with TRBJ2-1; D uncertain. The CDR3 contains 12 residues. Germline V gives CDR1 SGHVS, CDR2 FQNEAQ. V was cut by 5 bases and J by 0 bases, with 2 bases left in between.

The rearrangement uses TRBV27 and TRBJ2-1, with TRBD1 matching over 7 bases. This CDR3 has 13 amino acids. The V gene's germline CDR1 is MNHEY and CDR2 SMNVEV (reference sequence). The V gene end was trimmed by 9 bases and the J gene end by 4 bases; junction bases not matched to a gene: 6. In DNA, the CDR3 is TGTGCCAGTCGGACAGGATCTTACAATGAGCAGTTCTTC. Translation: CASRTGSYNEQFF.

The chain links TRBV4-2 to TRBJ1-4; D may be TRBD1 (6 bases). Germline lookup yields CDR1 LGHNA and CDR2 YNFKEQ. The CDR3 runs to 15 residues. The V end was cut by 3 bases, the J end by 6 bases, with 14 bases between. The CDR3 nucleotides are TGTGCCAGCAGCCAGAGGGGGGCCCAGGATGAAAAACTGTTTTTT. Translated: CASSQRGAQDEKLFF.